This TCR beta chain was sequenced for a study of Ad26.COV2.S vaccination and SARS-CoV-2 variants. Looking at the study overall: The trial was COV1001 and the donor's arm was Ad26.COV2.S.

The CDR3 extends over 14 amino acids. Trimming took 0 bases from V and 4 from J, leaving 7 bases between them. Germline loops: CDR1 LGHDT, CDR2 YNNKEL (reference sequence). Treatment defined: around 19 received Ad26.COV2.S at low or high dose, single or two shots; five or six received placebo; per-sample allocation not given. Specimens were obtained on day 63 following the first vaccine or placebo injection. The individual, an adult aged 18-55 years, was a donor in Boston. Measured with immunoSEQ multiplex PCR; TCRdb has only the in-frame clones, and not every one. This sample has about 350,000 clones, with about 86% found just once. Of note for this clone: The antigen remains unidentified.

The study's findings and limits: From the TCR breadth and depth analyses, total T cell responses may have been underestimated.

V usage is TRBV3-1 (or the pseudogene TRBV3-2) and J usage is TRBJ1-5; D is unclear. The sequenced sample was peripheral blood, obtained in a trial of Ad26.COV2.S vaccine versus placebo. The sequence was collected from a person aged 18-65 years who received the Ad26.COV2.S COVID-19 vaccine or a placebo. DNA for the CDR3: TGTGCCAGCAGCCAAGATGAAGGGAATCAGCCCCAGCATTTT. Protein sequence: CASSQDEGNQPQHF.